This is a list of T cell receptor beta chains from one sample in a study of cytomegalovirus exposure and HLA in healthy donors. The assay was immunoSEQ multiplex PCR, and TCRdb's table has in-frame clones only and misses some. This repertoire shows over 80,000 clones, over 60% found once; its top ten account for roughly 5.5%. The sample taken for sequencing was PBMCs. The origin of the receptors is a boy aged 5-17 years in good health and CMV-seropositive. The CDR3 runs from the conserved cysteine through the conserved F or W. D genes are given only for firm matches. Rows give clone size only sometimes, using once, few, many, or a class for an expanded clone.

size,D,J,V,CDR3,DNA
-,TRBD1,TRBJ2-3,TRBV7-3,CASSSTGLSTDTQYF,TGTGCCAGCAGCTCGACAGGGCTTAGCACAGATACGCAGTATTTT
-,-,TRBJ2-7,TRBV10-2,CASSVAEGEQYF,TGCGCCAGCAGCGTCGCTGAGGGCGAGCAGTACTTC
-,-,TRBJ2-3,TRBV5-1,CASSLLFLDTQYF,TGCGCCAGCAGCTTGCTTTTCCTTGATACGCAGTATTTT
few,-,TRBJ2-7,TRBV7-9,CASSSTYEQYF,TGTGCCAGCAGCTCCACCTACGAGCAGTACTTC
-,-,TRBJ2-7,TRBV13,CASSLGDYEQYF,TGTGCCAGCAGTCTGGGAGACTACGAGCAGTACTTC
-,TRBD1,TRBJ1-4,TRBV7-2,CASSAQGAGNEKLFF,TGTGCCAGCAGCGCGCAGGGGGCGGGTAATGAAAAACTGTTTTTT
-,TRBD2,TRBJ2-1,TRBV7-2,CASSLNGGRGGNEQFF,TGTGCCAGCAGCTTAAACGGCGGGAGGGGGGGGAATGAGCAGTTCTTC
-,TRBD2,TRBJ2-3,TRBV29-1,CSVESASGTSTDTQYF,TGCAGCGTTGAATCGGCTAGCGGGACAAGCACAGATACGCAGTATTTT
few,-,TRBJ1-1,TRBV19,CASSHKTGNTEAFF,TGTGCCAGTAGCCATAAAACAGGGAACACTGAAGCTTTCTTT
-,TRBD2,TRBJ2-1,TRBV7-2,CASSPSGYYNEQFF,TGTGCCAGCAGCCCTAGCGGATACTACAATGAGCAGTTCTTC
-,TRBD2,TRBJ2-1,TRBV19,CASSGLAGGNEQFF,TGTGCCAGTTCCGGACTAGCGGGGGGCAATGAGCAGTTCTTC
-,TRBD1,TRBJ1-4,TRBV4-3,CASSQYRGVNEKLFF,TGCGCCAGCAGCCAGTACAGGGGGGTTAATGAAAAACTGTTTTTT
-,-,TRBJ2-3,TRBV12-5,CASGPEVLTDTQYF,TGTGCTAGTGGACCGGAGGTACTCACAGATACGCAGTATTTT
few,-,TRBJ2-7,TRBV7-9,CASSLSGSIQREQYF,TGTGCCAGCAGCTTATCGGGTAGTATTCAACGCGAGCAGTACTTC
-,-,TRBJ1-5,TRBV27,CASSFRGSNQPQHF,TGTGCCAGCAGTTTTAGGGGCAGCAATCAGCCCCAGCATTTT
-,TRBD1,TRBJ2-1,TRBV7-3,CASSFRDRPLSSYNEQFF,TGTGCCAGCAGCTTTCGGGACAGGCCCCTCTCATCCTACAATGAGCAGTTCTTC
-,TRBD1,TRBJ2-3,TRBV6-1,CASRQHGQGLDTQYF,TGTGCCAGCAGACAACACGGACAGGGGTTGGATACGCAGTATTTT
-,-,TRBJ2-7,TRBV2,CAIPGQRDSYEQYF,TGTGCCATCCCGGGACAAAGGGACTCCTACGAGCAGTACTTC
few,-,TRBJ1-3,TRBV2,CASSEAHEGNTIYF,TGTGCCAGCAGTGAAGCGCATGAGGGAAACACCATATATTTT
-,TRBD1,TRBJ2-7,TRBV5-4,CASSSLTQGARSYEQYF,TGTGCCAGCAGCTCCCTCACACAGGGGGCAAGGTCGTACGAGCAGTACTTC
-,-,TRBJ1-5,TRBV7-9,CASSNLGGQPQHF,TGTGCCAGCAGCAACCTGGGAGGCCAGCCCCAGCATTTT
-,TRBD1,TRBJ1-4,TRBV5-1,CASSLNTGDNEKLFF,TGCGCCAGCAGCTTGAATACAGGGGATAATGAAAAACTGTTTTTT
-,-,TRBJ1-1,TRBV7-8,CASSLGWHQNTEAFF,TGTGCCAGCAGCTTAGGTTGGCACCAGAACACTGAAGCTTTCTTT
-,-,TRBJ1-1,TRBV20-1,CSACDRTEAFF,TGCAGTGCTTGCGACAGGACCGAAGCTTTCTTT
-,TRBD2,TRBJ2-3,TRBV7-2,CASSLLLAGEADTQYF,TGTGCCAGCAGCTTACTACTAGCGGGAGAGGCAGATACGCAGTATTTT
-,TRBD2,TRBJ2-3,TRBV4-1,CASSQEGLAGALTDTQYF,TGCGCCAGCAGCCAAGAAGGACTAGCGGGGGCCCTGACAGATACGCAGTATTTT
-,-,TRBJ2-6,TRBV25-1,CASSELDRPSSGANVLTF,TGTGCCAGCAGTGAACTTGACAGACCCAGCTCTGGGGCCAACGTCCTGACTTTC
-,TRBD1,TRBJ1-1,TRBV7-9,CSSSQNRGQAFF,TGTTCCAGCAGCCAAAACAGGGGCCAAGCTTTCTTT
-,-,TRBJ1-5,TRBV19,CASSILLSQPQHF,TGTGCCAGTAGTATACTCTTGAGTCAGCCCCAGCATTTT
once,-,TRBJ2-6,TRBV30,CAWSVGSGSGANVLTF,TGTGCCTGGAGTGTAGGGTCGGGATCTGGGGCCAACGTCCTGACTTTC
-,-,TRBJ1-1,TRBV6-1,CASSTHREAEAFF,TGTGCCAGCAGTACCCACAGGGAAGCTGAAGCTTTCTTT
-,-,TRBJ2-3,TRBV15,CATVNHRYSTDTQYF,TGTGCCACCGTAAATCACAGGTACAGCACAGATACGCAGTATTTT
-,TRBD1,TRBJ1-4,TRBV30,CAWSSLGPQGTNEKLFF,TGTGCCTGGAGTTCCCTGGGCCCACAGGGGACTAATGAAAAACTGTTTTTT
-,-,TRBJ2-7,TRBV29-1,CSVEGRPGREQYF,TGCAGCGTTGAAGGCCGACCAGGGCGGGAGCAGTACTTC
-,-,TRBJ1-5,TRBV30,CAWSVRGQPQHF,TGTGCCTGGAGTGTACGGGGTCAGCCCCAGCATTTT
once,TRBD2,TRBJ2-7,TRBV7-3,CASSLRGGTGTYEQYF,TGTGCCAGCAGCTTACGGGGGGGAACAGGTACCTACGAGCAGTACTTC
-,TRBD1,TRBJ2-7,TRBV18,CASSRLGQGADEQYF,TGTGCCAGCTCACGGTTGGGACAGGGGGCCGACGAGCAGTACTTC
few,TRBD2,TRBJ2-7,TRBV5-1,CASSSLSDSGRYEQYF,TGCGCCAGCAGCTCGTTATCGGATAGCGGGCGCTACGAGCAGTACTTC
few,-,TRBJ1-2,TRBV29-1,CSVVGLPNYGYTF,TGCAGCGTTGTGGGACTTCCTAACTATGGCTACACCTTC
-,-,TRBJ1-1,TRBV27,CASSLYPSGRGTEAFF,TGTGCCAGCAGTTTATATCCCTCTGGAAGAGGCACTGAAGCTTTCTTT
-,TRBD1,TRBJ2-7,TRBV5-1,CASSSLTGTVQGAEQYF,TGCGCCAGCAGCTCTTTAACCGGGACGGTTCAGGGGGCCGAGCAGTACTTC
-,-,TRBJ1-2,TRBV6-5,CASSRTIRTSYTF,TGTGCCAGCAGTCGTACCATTCGGACAAGCTACACCTTC
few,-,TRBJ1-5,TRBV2,CASDGQNSNQPQHF,TGTGCCAGCGACGGACAGAATAGCAATCAGCCCCAGCATTTT
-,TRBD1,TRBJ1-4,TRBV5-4,CASSQRQGPTNEKLFF,TGTGCCAGCAGTCAAAGACAGGGCCCCACTAATGAAAAACTGTTTTTT
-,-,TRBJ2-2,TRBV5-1,CASSLKTGNTGELFF,TGCGCCAGCAGTCTTAAGACTGGGAACACCGGGGAGCTGTTTTTT
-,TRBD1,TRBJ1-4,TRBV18,CASSTPGQGGEKLFF,TGTGCCAGCTCAACACCGGGACAGGGAGGTGAAAAACTGTTTTTT
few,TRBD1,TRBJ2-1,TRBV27,CASSLTTGGSEQFF,TGTGCCAGCAGTTTAACAACAGGGGGCAGTGAGCAGTTCTTC
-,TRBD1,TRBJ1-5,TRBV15,CATSRDGRGLGPQHF,TGTGCCACCAGCAGAGATGGCAGGGGGCTTGGGCCCCAGCATTTT
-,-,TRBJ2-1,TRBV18,CASSPVRGNEQFF,TGTGCCAGCTCACCAGTTAGGGGGAATGAGCAGTTCTTC
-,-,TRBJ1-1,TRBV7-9,CASSFQGNTEAFF,TGTGCCAGCAGCTTCCAGGGGAACACTGAAGCTTTCTTT
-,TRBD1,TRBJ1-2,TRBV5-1,CASGTGIRGYTF,TGCGCCAGTGGGACAGGAATCCGTGGCTACACCTTC
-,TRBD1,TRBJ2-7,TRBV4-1,CASSQEGTGAYEQYF,TGCGCCAGCAGCCAAGAAGGGACAGGGGCCTACGAGCAGTACTTC
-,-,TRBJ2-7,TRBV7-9,CASSHSGRYEQYF,TGTGCCAGCAGTCACTCAGGGAGGTACGAGCAGTACTTC